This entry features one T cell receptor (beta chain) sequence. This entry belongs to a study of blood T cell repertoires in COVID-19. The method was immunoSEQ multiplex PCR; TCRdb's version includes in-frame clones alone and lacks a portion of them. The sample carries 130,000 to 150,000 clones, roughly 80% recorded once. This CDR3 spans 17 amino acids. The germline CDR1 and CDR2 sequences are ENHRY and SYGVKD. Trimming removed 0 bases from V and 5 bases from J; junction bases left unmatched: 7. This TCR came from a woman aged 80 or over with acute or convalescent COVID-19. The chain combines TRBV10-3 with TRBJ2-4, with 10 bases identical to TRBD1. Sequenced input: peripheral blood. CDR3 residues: CAISESDWTGGQNIQYF. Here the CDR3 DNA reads TGTGCCATCAGTGAGTCCGATTGGACAGGGGGTCAAAACATTCAGTACTTC.